This T cell receptor (beta chain) is drawn from a study of cytomegalovirus exposure and HLA in healthy donors (dated by TCRdb to 2016 to 2017). About the full investigation: According to a later analysis, one platform produced both the 120 validation repertoires and the approximately 600 repertoires of the first cohort. To predict cytomegalovirus infection status, the study combined high-throughput TCR immunosequencing, statistical association of individual TCRs with disease status, and machine learning. In addition to the first cohort of 666 subjects, a separate validation cohort of approximately 130 different subjects was used. The aim of the study was to test whether cataloging public T cell receptors could identify signatures of past pathogen exposure. General study outcomes and caveats: The authors suggested that the approach could potentially be generalized to other disease states and immunological phenotypes. The study gave a list of under 200 TCR beta chains associated with cytomegalovirus. Subsequent analysis determined that TCRs grouped into clusters in the first cohort also showed a tendency toward co-occurrence across the 120 or so validation repertoires, and 85% to 95% of cluster scores exceeded 0. All 120 repertoires were used to score co-occurrence in the validation cohort in a later analysis, because that analysis had no HLA typing for the cohort. Cytomegalovirus status was reported to be diagnosed by the classifier with high specificity and sensitivity in both the original and validation cohorts. A few of the identified cytomegalovirus-associated TCR beta chains were confirmed in vitro to be specific for cytomegalovirus antigens. Most TCR sequences were observed very rarely across donors, whereas some public TCRs were present in many individuals.

Donors formed part of the validation cohort, which comprised 95 to 150 subjects and was distinct from the first cohort of under 800 subjects. V is reduced by 6 bases and J by 1 base, leaving a spacing of 15 bases between them. The CDR3 runs 16 amino acids, cysteine and phenylalanine included. This entry keeps only the CDR3 DNA: 48 bases, framed from base 1. CDR1 and CDR2 are read off the germline V gene as MGHDK and SYGVNS. For this clone: This clone's antigen is unknown. No clone much larger than this one lies a single base away; base qualities are absent.

To prepare the library, the immunoSEQ multiplex PCR assay was applied. On the authors' methods: A statistical classification framework was developed to diagnose cytomegalovirus status using the catalog of TCR beta chain sequences. Not all clones reach the TCRdb copy of this immuneACCESS table, which keeps in-frame sequences only. Checked studies attribute under half of the gap to unresolved V genes and leave the rest unexplained. V, J and clone size reflect that table, while D and trimming were determined from the DNA. Present in this sample are under 250,000 clones, less than 85% of which were seen just once. 4.5% to 7% of the sample belongs to the ten largest clones.

What was sequenced was PBMCs. The chain is made from TRBV25-1 and TRBJ2-2; the D gene is perhaps TRBD1 or TRBD2, as each covers 5 bases. The sequence was obtained from a woman aged 18 to 35 in good health and CMV-seronegative. The nucleotide sequence is TGTGCCAGCAGGGCCCCGGGGCAGGGGAACACCGGGGAGCTGTTTTTT. Its translation reads: CASRAPGQGNTGELFF.